This TCR beta chain was sequenced for a study of response to subunit inactivated influenza vaccine. This CDR3 has 16 amino acids. CDR1 and CDR2 (germline): SEHNR, FQNEAQ (reference sequence). Deletions cut 4 bases from V and 2 bases from J, with 17 bases between. TCRdb re-called the RT-PCR reads with MiXCR, one entry per CDR3 protein. The sample holds about 610,000 distinct CDR3 sequences, about 15% seen once. Study observations and caveats: The study's authors posited that every seasonal influenza vaccination enlists few new T cells.

This clonotype came up many times. Its antigen is currently unknown. This sample comprised PBMCs from blood, obtained less than 13 days after vaccination. The chain recombines TRBV7-9 with TRBJ2-5, with unresolved D. The receptor comes from a man aged 50-60 years who received an inactivated influenza vaccine. The CDR3 sequence is CASSSKTSAKQETQYF. In nucleotides, the CDR3 is TGTGCCAGCAGCTCAAAGACGTCAGCAAAACAAGAGACCCAGTACTTC.